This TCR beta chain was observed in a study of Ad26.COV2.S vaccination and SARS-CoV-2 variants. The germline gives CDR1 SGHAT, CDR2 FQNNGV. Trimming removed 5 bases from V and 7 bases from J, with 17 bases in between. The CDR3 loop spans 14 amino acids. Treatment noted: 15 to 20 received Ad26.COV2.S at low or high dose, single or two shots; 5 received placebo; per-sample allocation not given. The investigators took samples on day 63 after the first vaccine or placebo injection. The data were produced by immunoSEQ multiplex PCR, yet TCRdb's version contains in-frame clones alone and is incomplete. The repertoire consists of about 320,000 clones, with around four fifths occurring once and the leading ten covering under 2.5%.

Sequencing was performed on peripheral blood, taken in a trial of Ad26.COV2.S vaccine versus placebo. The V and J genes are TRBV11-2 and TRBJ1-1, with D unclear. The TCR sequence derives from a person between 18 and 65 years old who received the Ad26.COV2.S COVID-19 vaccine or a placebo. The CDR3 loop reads CASSGALAGIEAFF. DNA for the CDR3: TGTGCCAGCAGCGGAGCTTTGGCGGGGATTGAAGCTTTCTTT.